A single sample is the source of the 28 T cell receptor beta chains below, sequenced in a study of cytomegalovirus exposure and HLA in healthy donors. Method: immunoSEQ multiplex PCR; TCRdb's copy keeps in-frame clones and lacks some. The sample lists about 130,000 clones; approximately 92% were seen once. The source material was PBMCs. These receptors were obtained from a woman aged 18-35 years in good health and CMV-seronegative.

The rearrangement links TRBV5-1 to TRBJ2-1; D is uncertain. The CDR3 length is 11 residues. The V end was cut by 1 base, the J end by 7 bases, with 3 bases between. Germline lookup yields CDR1 SGHRS and CDR2 YFSETQ. CDR3 sequence (DNA): TGCGCCAGCAGCTTGTCTAATGAGCAGTTCTTC. Translating it yields CASSLSNEQFF.

The chain couples TRBV12-5 to TRBJ1-1, with D possibly matching TRBD1 (5 bases). The germline CDR1 and CDR2 sequences are LGHNT and FRNRAP. Trimming took 0 bases from V and 0 from J, leaving 14 bases between them. CDR3 length: 17 amino acids. Here the CDR3 reads CASGLVSGNSMNTEAFF. In nucleotides, the CDR3 is TGTGCTAGTGGTTTGGTGTCAGGGAATTCCATGAACACTGAAGCTTTCTTT.

V is TRBV5-5 and J is TRBJ1-2, with 8 positions matching TRBD1. CDR1 and CDR2 from the germline V gene are SGHKS and YYEKEE (reference sequence). V gave up 0 bases and J gave up 4 bases; unmatched junction bases: 14. This CDR3 has 18 residues. CDR3 region: CASSLVAWGRGRFYGYTF. The CDR3 DNA reads TGTGCCAGCAGCTTGGTAGCGTGGGGCAGGGGGCGCTTCTATGGCTACACCTTC.

The chain employs TRBV6-5 and TRBJ2-2; D is unresolved. The CDR3 runs 13 residues. Deletions cut 0 bases from V and 4 bases from J, with 3 bases between. In germline, CDR1 is MNHEY, CDR2 SVGAGI. CDR3 residues: CASSYSSTGELFF. CDR3 DNA sequence: TGTGCCAGCAGTTACTCCTCCACCGGGGAGCTGTTTTTT.

V is TRBV9 and J is TRBJ2-3; 10 bases line up with TRBD2. J lost 6 bases, V lost 4 bases, and 11 bases had no gene match. The CDR3 loop spans 16 amino acids. Per germline, CDR1 SGDLS and CDR2 YYNGEE. The CDR3 bases are TGTGCCAGCAGCACCGGGACTAGCGAGTTAATGGATACGCAGTATTTT. Translating gives CASSTGTSELMDTQYF.

This clone occurred a few times. V usage is TRBV30 and J usage is TRBJ1-6; D remains ambiguous. The CDR3 runs to 12 residues. The V gene lost 5 bases and the J gene lost 9 bases, with 11 bases spanning the gap. The germline gives CDR1 GTSNPN, CDR2 SVGIG (reference sequence). CDR3 amino acids: CAWAGGSSPLHF. The CDR3 nucleotides are TGTGCCTGGGCCGGCGGTAGTTCACCCCTCCACTTT.

This clone showed up just a few times. The chain joins TRBV2 to TRBJ2-7; D remains unclear. Deletions cut 8 bases from V and 3 bases from J, with 11 bases between. Germline V CDR1 and CDR2: SNHLY, FYNNEI. The CDR3 spans 12 residues. In DNA, the CDR3 is TGTGCCAGCTCCCCGACTGGCTACGAGCAGTACGTC. This sequence encodes CASSPTGYEQYV.

V gene TRBV6-1 combines with J gene TRBJ1-1; the D is unclear. The germline gives CDR1 MNHNS, CDR2 SASEGT. The CDR3 is 11 residues long. Trimming cost V 7 bases and J 0 bases, with 3 bases left between them. This CDR3 is CASTLNTEAFF. Written as DNA, the CDR3 is TGTGCCAGCACGTTGAACACTGAAGCTTTCTTT.

The rearrangement uses TRBV5-1 and TRBJ1-6; the D is unclear. The V gene lost 0 bases and the J gene lost 4 bases, with 20 bases spanning the gap. Per the germline V gene, CDR1 is SGHRS and CDR2 is YFSETQ. The CDR3 has 19 residues. CDR3 bases: TGCGCCAGCAGCTTGGCGGTGGGCGAGATCCCGCATTATAATTCACCCCTCCACTTT. Encoded protein: CASSLAVGEIPHYNSPLHF.

The chain uses TRBV10-3 and TRBJ2-5; 9 bases line up with TRBD2. J was trimmed by 5 bases and V by 4 bases; bases with no gene match: 5. Germline-derived CDR1 and CDR2 are ENHRY and SYGVKD. The CDR3 covers 14 residues. This CDR3 is CAISGLAGWETQYF. The CDR3 DNA reads TGTGCCATCAGTGGGCTAGCGGGATGGGAGACCCAGTACTTC.

V and J are TRBV30 and TRBJ2-2; no clear D. Trimming shortened V by 4 bases and J by 5 bases, and 5 bases separated the two germline ends. Per the germline V gene, CDR1 is GTSNPN and CDR2 is SVGIG (reference sequence). This CDR3 region has 11 residues. The CDR3 region is CAWTLTGELFF. The CDR3 DNA reads TGTGCCTGGACACTTACCGGGGAGCTGTTTTTT.

This clone appeared a single time. The genes are TRBV30 and TRBJ2-3, with TRBD1 matching 9 bases. The CDR3 covers 15 residues. Germline V gives CDR1 GTSNPN, CDR2 SVGIG (reference sequence). Trimming removed 3 bases from V and 5 bases from J; junction bases left unmatched: 9. The CDR3 here is CAWSPGQGVKDTQYF. CDR3 nucleotides: TGTGCCTGGAGCCCGGGACAGGGAGTCAAAGATACGCAGTATTTT.

The V and J genes are TRBV19 and TRBJ2-1; 12 positions match TRBD2. V shed 6 bases, J shed 7 bases, and the junction held 4 bases outside the gene matches. In germline, CDR1 is LNHDA, CDR2 SQIVND (reference sequence). The CDR3 is 14 residues long. CDR3 sequence reads: CASRLAGGVNEQFF. The CDR3 DNA follows: TGTGCCAGTAGACTAGCGGGAGGAGTGAATGAGCAGTTCTTC.

The rearrangement joins TRBV5-1 to TRBJ1-5, with D possibly TRBD1 on 5 matching bases. Germline CDR1 SGHRS, CDR2 YFSETQ. Trimming cost V 4 bases and J 6 bases, with 14 bases left between them. This CDR3 is 14 amino acids long. The chain's CDR3 is CASSTSGGSQPQHF. In DNA form, the CDR3 reads TGCGCCAGCAGCACTTCCGGGGGGAGTCAGCCCCAGCATTTT.

This clone was picked up a small number of times. The rearrangement joins TRBV28 to TRBJ1-4; 10 bases match TRBD1. Germline V gene data show CDR1 as MDHEN and CDR2 as SYDVKM. The trim removed 6 bases at V and 7 bases at J, leaving 5 bases unmatched. This CDR3 spans 14 amino acids. CDR3 sequence reads: CASRPGTGVEKLFF. The CDR3 region has the DNA TGTGCCAGCAGGCCCGGGACAGGGGTTGAAAAACTGTTTTTT.

This clone is a singleton in its sample. The rearrangement joins TRBV7-9 to TRBJ1-4, with D unresolved. In germline, CDR1 is SEHNR, CDR2 FQNEAQ (reference sequence). CDR3 length: 14 residues. The V end lost 2 bases, the J end lost 5 bases, and 9 bases lay between the germline ends. The CDR3 spells CASSLLQTNEKLFF. The DNA for the CDR3 is TGTGCCAGCAGCTTATTACAGACCAATGAAAAACTGTTTTTT.

This clone appeared once. The chain is built from TRBV4-2 and TRBJ1-1, with D perhaps TRBD1 (5 bases). The V end lost 0 bases, the J end lost 0 bases, and 11 bases lay between the germline ends. This CDR3 spans 16 amino acids. CDR1 is LGHNA and CDR2 is YNFKEQ in the germline V gene. In DNA, the CDR3 is TGTGCCAGCAGCCAAGAAAAGAGGACAATGAACACTGAAGCTTTCTTT. It is translated as CASSQEKRTMNTEAFF.

This clone showed up just a few times. The rearrangement uses TRBV7-9 and TRBJ2-1, with 7 bases lining up with TRBD1. Germline CDR1 SEHNR, CDR2 FQNEAQ (reference sequence). The length of the CDR3 is 12 residues. With 8 bases clipped from V and 5 bases from J, the junction kept 3 bases outside the gene matches. CDR3 bases: TGTGCCAGCTCACAGGGGAACAATGAGCAGTTCTTC. Its protein product is CASSQGNNEQFF.

The chain has TRBV5-6 and TRBJ2-7; TRBD2 aligns across 8 bases. The CDR3 is made up of 15 amino acids. Germline trimming cut 0 bases from V and 5 bases from J; bases unmatched to any gene: 7. Germline-derived CDR1 and CDR2 are SGHDT and YYEEEE. The CDR3 bases are TGTGCCAGCAGCTTGGATCGGACTAGCTTGCACGAGCAGTACGTC. Its translation: CASSLDRTSLHEQYV.

The V call is TRBV25-1, the J call TRBJ1-2; 7 bases fit TRBD1. Germline V gives CDR1 MGHDK, CDR2 SYGVNS. V shed 1 base, J shed 8 bases, and the junction held 10 bases outside the gene matches. The CDR3 length is 15 residues. The CDR3 region has the DNA TGTGCCAGCAGTGAATCGGGCAGGGGGGTATTAGGCTACACCTTC. As protein: CASSESGRGVLGYTF.

The sample holds one count of this clone. This chain connects TRBV6-6 to TRBJ1-4; 9 bases match TRBD1. There are 14 residues in the CDR3. Germline V CDR1 and CDR2: MNHNY, SVGAGI (reference sequence). With V trimmed by 4 bases and J by 6 bases, 3 bases remained unmatched. The CDR3 DNA is TGTGCCAGCAGTTTACAGGGGGCTTATGAAAAACTGTTTTTT. Its protein product is CASSLQGAYEKLFF.

There are a few counts of this clone. The rearrangement uses TRBV5-6 and TRBJ1-1, with 8 positions matching TRBD1. The CDR3 covers 17 residues. J lost 5 bases, V lost 0 bases, and 12 bases had no gene match. CDR1 SGHDT and CDR2 YYEEEE come from the germline V gene. CDR3 sequence (DNA): TGTGCCAGCAGCTTGGACGGACAGGGCTGGCAGAGAACTGAAGCTTTCTTT. Translated: CASSLDGQGWQRTEAFF.

The chain combines TRBV27 with TRBJ2-5, with D unclear. Trimming took off 0 bases at V and 2 bases at J, with 10 bases between the two ends. This CDR3 contains 15 residues. From germline, CDR1 is MNHEY and CDR2 SMNVEV (reference sequence). CDR3 loop: CASSLSWQIQETQYF. The CDR3 DNA reads as TGTGCCAGCAGTTTATCGTGGCAGATTCAAGAGACCCAGTACTTC.

The V and J genes are TRBV19 and TRBJ1-2; D uncertain. The CDR3 covers 13 residues. Germline lookup yields CDR1 LNHDA and CDR2 SQIVND (reference sequence). Trimming stripped 5 bases from V and 4 bases from J, with 11 bases between. CDR3 in DNA: TGTGCCAGTAGTGGAGCTAATCTCTATGGCTACACCTTC. Its protein product is CASSGANLYGYTF.

The chain combines TRBV15 with TRBJ1-1; unclear D gene. V was shortened by 1 base and J by 10 bases, with 16 bases between the two germline ends. The CDR3 contains 14 residues. Germline lookup yields CDR1 LNHNV and CDR2 YYDKDF (reference sequence). The CDR3 loop reads CATSRALGKRVAFF. The DNA for the CDR3 is TGTGCCACCAGCAGAGCCCTTGGGAAGAGGGTAGCTTTCTTT.

This chain connects TRBV6-5 to TRBJ2-2, with D unclear. Germline loops: CDR1 MNHEY, CDR2 SVGAGI. Trimming took off 7 bases at V and 7 bases at J, with 16 bases between the two ends. The CDR3 spans 14 residues. This CDR3 reads CASTSGGPSGELFF. The CDR3 region has the DNA TGTGCCAGCACCTCCGGCGGTCCGAGCGGGGAGCTGTTTTTT.

The chain employs TRBV19 and TRBJ2-7; 10 bases are a match to TRBD1. Unmatched junction bases numbered 6, after V lost 6 bases and J lost 4 bases. CDR3 size: 14 residues. Germline V lookup: CDR1 LNHDA, CDR2 SQIVND (reference sequence). In nucleotides, the CDR3 is TGTGCCAGTAGCCACGGGACAGGGGATTACGAGCAGTACGTC. It codes for CASSHGTGDYEQYV.

This clone appeared once. This sequence joins TRBV5-6 and TRBJ1-3, with D uncertain. The CDR3 length is 16 residues. V was pared by 0 bases and J by 4 bases, with 14 bases between. Germline-derived CDR1 and CDR2 are SGHDT and YYEEEE. The chain's CDR3 is CASSLAVVEAGNTIYF. The CDR3 DNA follows: TGTGCCAGCAGCTTGGCAGTCGTGGAGGCCGGAAACACCATATATTTT.